This T cell receptor beta chain was documented in a study of response to subunit inactivated influenza vaccine. The study, taken as a whole, reports: Each seasonal flu vaccination may recruit only limited new T cells, authors suggested.

Note on this clonotype: The antigen remains undetermined.

TCRdb re-called the RT-PCR reads through MiXCR, storing one row per CDR3 protein. The sample contains around 750,000 distinct CDR3 sequences, around 20% of which appear only once. V lost 6 bases, J lost 4 bases, and 11 bases stayed unmatched. The CDR3 totals 14 residues. CDR1 and CDR2 from the germline V gene are SQVTM and ANQGSEA. This chain connects TRBV29-1 to TRBJ2-7, with 8 bases lining up with TRBD2. Sequenced material: PBMCs from blood, taken approximately 5 days after vaccination. This sequence originates from a man aged 50 to 60 who received an inactivated influenza vaccine. CDR3 amino acids: CSVRWGAGVYEQYF. The DNA of the CDR3 is TGCAGCGTGCGGTGGGGAGCGGGAGTATACGAGCAGTACTTC.